Included here is one T cell receptor (beta chain) sequence, with context. Its binding antigen is unknown. The input lacks base qualities; no much larger clone sits a single base away. This entry belongs to a study of blood T cell repertoires in COVID-19 (dated by TCRdb to 2018 to 2021). For the study in its entirety: The collaborator samples originated in the United States, Italy and Spain and spanned the acute and convalescent phases of COVID-19. Sample metadata almost always included a de-identified subject ID, COVID-19 status, age in years and sex. The samples were drawn from the first 160 participants of the ongoing ImmuneRACE study and from over 950 subjects provided by 6 global collaborators. Deeply sampled blood TCRbeta repertoires from subjects exposed to, actively infected with, or recovered from COVID-19 were included in the dataset. The material from the prospective study consisted of cDNA or gDNA derived from T cells, B-cell-depleted T cells, or PBMCs. Where available, HLA class I and class II types were taken from metadata supplied by the sample provider and were not determined by assay-based typing. The repertoires were released in a freely available public database meant as a resource for research on the immune response to SARS-CoV-2. Here is what the overall study found, with its caveats: Clinical and demographic metadata were provided uncurated, with the amount varying by source and participant.

Whole blood was collected in K2EDTA tubes by collaborating institutions according to the institutions' own protocols. For TCRbeta analysis, collaborators shipped samples as frozen whole blood, isolated PBMCs, or DNA extracted from either of those sample types. V is shortened by 6 bases, J by 7 bases, and the region joining them spans 22 bases. From the cysteine through the phenylalanine, the CDR3 covers 17 amino acids. The sequence is cut down to CDR3 DNA, 51 bases in frame from base 1. Via the germline V gene, CDR1 is MNHNS and CDR2 SASEGT. TCRbeta CDR3 regions were amplified from genomic DNA by means of the immunoSEQ Assay, a bias-controlled multiplex PCR. Per the source publication's procedure: Nucleated cell counts per sample were estimated from amplification of reference gene primers within the assay. To quantify the absolute abundance of each unique TCRbeta CDR3 rearrangement, sequence reads were collapsed and filtered. Productive Simpson clonality was computed per sample as the square root of Simpson's diversity index over productive rearrangements. TCRdb obtained this table from immuneACCESS and retained in-frame rearrangements with V and J assigned. These tables miss some clones; where compared with another copy, unresolved V genes account for less than half of the shortfall, and the remainder is unexplained. That table gives V, J and clone size, and the DNA gave D and trimming. Recorded for this sample are about 170,000 clones; 84% of them occurred a single time. The ten largest clones take up over 12% of the sample.

The V and J genes are TRBV6-1 and TRBJ1-6, with the D gene call left open. The clonotype was recovered from a man between 18 and 29 years old with active or convalescent COVID-19. Sequencing was performed on peripheral blood. The DNA is as follows: TGTGCCAGCAGCGAAATTTGGGAGACGGTTCTAAATTCACCCCTCCACTTT. It translates to CASSEIWETVLNSPLHF.